One sample yielded the 23 T cell receptor beta chains listed below, sequenced in a study of cytomegalovirus exposure and HLA in healthy donors. With 60 Vbeta and 13 Jbeta primers, the PCR was carried out. Assay used: immunoSEQ multiplex PCR; TCRdb lists only in-frame clones, some missing. The sample shows about 160,000 clones, approximately 81% of them seen only once. The sample comprised PBMCs. These receptors were taken from a male donor in good health and CMV-seronegative.

The V and J genes are TRBV29-1 and TRBJ2-3; tentatively, D is TRBD2 (6 bases). Germline V lookup: CDR1 SQVTM, CDR2 ANQGSEA. V dropped 4 bases and J dropped 2 bases, with 13 bases sitting between them. This CDR3 is built from 14 residues. CDR3 coding DNA: TGCAGCGTTGCCCCGGGAGCTGACACAGATACGCAGTATTTT. Translating it yields CSVAPGADTDTQYF.

J is TRBJ2-5 and V is TRBV7-8; tentatively, D is TRBD1 (5 bases). With 5 bases removed from V and 5 bases from J, the gap between germline ends came to 18 bases. Looked up from germline, CDR1 is SGHVS and CDR2 is FQNEAQ. The CDR3 contains 15 residues. CDR3 protein: CASSRKRGRAETQYF. The CDR3 DNA is TGTGCCAGCAGCCGAAAAAGGGGTAGAGCGGAGACCCAGTACTTC.

The CDR3 sequence: CASSSTPRGFGNTIYF. The CDR3 DNA reads TGTGCCAGCAGCTCCACCCCTCGGGGGTTCGGAAACACCATATATTTT. V is TRBV7-2 and J is TRBJ1-3; possibly TRBD1 for D (5 bases). The CDR3 sequence is 16 residues long. Germline CDR1 and CDR2: SGHTA and FQGNSA. Trimming removed 4 bases at V and 4 bases at J, with 17 bases between.

The rearrangement joins TRBV30 to TRBJ1-4; tentatively, D is TRBD1 (6 bases). This CDR3 contains 14 residues. CDR1 and CDR2 from the germline V gene are GTSNPN and SVGIG (reference sequence). Deletions cut 8 bases from V and 10 bases from J, with 23 bases between. The CDR3 sequence is CAVRTARSSGKLFF. The CDR3 bases are TGTGCCGTCCGGACAGCCCGCTCCTCTGGAAAACTGTTTTTT.

This clone was seen a few times. The chain employs TRBV19 and TRBJ1-4, with TRBD1 identical over 10 bases. There are 14 residues in the CDR3. Germline lookup yields CDR1 LNHDA and CDR2 SQIVND (reference sequence). V lost 5 bases to trimming and J lost 10 bases; unmatched junction nucleotides: 7. The CDR3: CASSPGTGVVKLFF. The CDR3 DNA reads as TGTGCCAGTAGTCCCGGGACAGGGGTGGTAAAACTGTTTTTT.

This clone was counted only a few times. This CDR3 is CASSPASRGAVSYTF. The CDR3 region has the DNA TGTGCCAGCAGCCCCGCATCCAGGGGCGCGGTTAGCTACACCTTC. The chain links TRBV7-9 to TRBJ1-2; a possible D gene is TRBD1 (6 bases). Trimming cost V 5 bases and J 9 bases, with 22 bases left between them. The length of the CDR3 is 15 residues. The germline CDR1 and CDR2 sequences are SEHNR and FQNEAQ (reference sequence).

The rearrangement joins TRBV28 to TRBJ1-3; TRBD1 might be the D (5 bases). CDR3 length equals 16 residues. V lost 3 bases, J lost 2 bases, and 14 bases lay in between. Per germline, CDR1 MDHEN and CDR2 SYDVKM. In DNA, the CDR3 is TGTGCCAGCAGTTTTGGTGCGGGGCTGACTGGAAACACCATATATTTT. It codes for CASSFGAGLTGNTIYF.

This chain joins TRBV7-8 and TRBJ2-1, with 8 bases that match TRBD2. Germline values: CDR1 SGHVS, CDR2 FQNEAQ. There are 10 residues in the CDR3. CDR3: CPGGYNEQFF. DNA of the CDR3: TGTCCGGGGGGGTACAATGAGCAGTTCTTC.

This sequence joins TRBV5-4 and TRBJ2-7; the D gene is possibly TRBD2 (6 bases). This CDR3 comprises 14 residues. The germline V gene encodes CDR1 SGHNT and CDR2 YYREEE (reference sequence). V lost 4 bases and J 4 bases, leaving 15 bases between the germline ends. CDR3 protein: CASSLRDLSYEQYF. DNA for the CDR3: TGTGCCAGCAGCCTGCGGGACCTATCGTACGAGCAGTACTTC.

For the CDR3, the DNA is TGTGCCAGCAGCCCTGGGGACATTGATGAAAAACTGTTTTTT. Translation: CASSPGDIDEKLFF. The rearrangement links TRBV11-1 to TRBJ1-4; the D gene is possibly TRBD1 (6 bases). CDR1 is SGHAT and CDR2 is FQDESV in the germline V gene (reference sequence). V was trimmed by 5 bases and J by 6 bases, leaving 13 bases between them. The CDR3 extends over 14 amino acids.

The chain employs TRBV5-1 and TRBJ2-7; tentatively, D is TRBD1 (6 bases). Germline V gives CDR1 SGHRS, CDR2 YFSETQ. The V gene lost 0 bases and the J gene lost 7 bases, with 14 bases spanning the gap. The CDR3 totals 14 residues. The CDR3 spells CASSLATGMEEQYF. The CDR3 nucleotides are TGCGCCAGCAGCTTGGCCACAGGGATGGAGGAGCAGTACTTC.

This chain connects TRBV4-1 to TRBJ1-5, with unresolved D. Germline lookup yields CDR1 MGHRA and CDR2 YSYEKL. The V end was cut by 0 bases, the J end by 7 bases, with 13 bases between. The CDR3 loop spans 15 amino acids. CDR3 in DNA: TGCGCCAGCAGCCAAGATGAGACTAAGAGCCAGCCCCAGCATTTT. Translated: CASSQDETKSQPQHF.

This clone was seen only once. This rearrangement joins TRBV7-6 to TRBJ2-1; 9 bases map to TRBD2. This CDR3 has 17 residues. V shed 3 bases and J 0 bases; nucleotides not matched to a gene: 6. CDR1 is SGHVS, CDR2 FNYEAQ, per germline. The CDR3 region is CASSLISGRSSYNEQFF. The CDR3 DNA reads TGTGCCAGCAGCTTGATCAGCGGGAGGAGCTCCTACAATGAGCAGTTCTTC.

The rearrangement links TRBV7-2 to TRBJ1-1; D not resolved. Germline V gene lookup returns CDR1 SGHTA and CDR2 FQGNSA. The CDR3 covers 14 residues. V gave up 5 bases and J gave up 3 bases, with 13 bases separating them. DNA of the CDR3: TGTGCCAGCAGCCCCCTGACTCGTCACACTGAAGCTTTCTTT. Residues: CASSPLTRHTEAFF.

The CDR3, as DNA: TGTGCCAGCAGCTCAGGACTAGCGGGGGCCTCAGATACGCAGTATTTT. This sequence encodes CASSSGLAGASDTQYF. This sequence joins TRBV9 and TRBJ2-3, with 13 positions matching TRBD2. The trim removed 4 bases at V and 4 bases at J, leaving 6 bases unmatched. CDR1 and CDR2 from the germline V gene are SGDLS and YYNGEE. The CDR3 has 16 amino acids.

This sequence joins TRBV27 and TRBJ2-7, with TRBD2 as a possible D gene (7 bases). Trimming removed 6 bases from V and 2 bases from J, with 14 bases in between. CDR1 and CDR2 (germline): MNHEY, SMNVEV (reference sequence). The length of the CDR3 is 14 residues. Here the CDR3 reads CASSPRGGPYEQYF. Written as DNA, the CDR3 is TGTGCCAGCAGCCCAAGGGGGGGGCCCTACGAGCAGTACTTC.

In this sample, this clone turned up a few times. CDR3 sequence (DNA): TGTGCCAGCAGCCCTTCGGAAAAACTGTTTTTT. Translated: CASSPSEKLFF. The chain links TRBV7-9 to TRBJ1-4; D gene unclear. The CDR3 sequence is 11 residues long. Germline loops: CDR1 SEHNR, CDR2 FQNEAQ (reference sequence). Between the trimmed V and J ends, which lost 5 bases and 8 bases, there was a span of 6 bases.

This chain uses TRBV5-1 with TRBJ1-1; possible D gene TRBD1, 6 bases. The CDR3 contains 14 residues. From germline, CDR1 is SGHRS and CDR2 YFSETQ. V was shortened by 3 bases and J by 3 bases, with 12 bases between the two germline ends. CDR3 DNA: TGCGCCAGCAGCTCCACAGGGACGGACACTGAAGCTTTCTTT. It is translated as CASSSTGTDTEAFF.

The chain employs TRBV2 and TRBJ2-1; 8 bases line up with TRBD2. The CDR3 consists of 14 residues. The V gene end was trimmed by 7 bases and the J gene end by 5 bases; junction bases not matched to a gene: 7. CDR1 is SNHLY and CDR2 is FYNNEI in the germline V gene. CDR3 sequence (DNA): TGTGCCAGCATAGGGCTAGCGGGCCACAATGAGCAGTTCTTC. Residues: CASIGLAGHNEQFF.

The V call is TRBV4-2, the J call TRBJ2-7; 11 bases align to TRBD2. CDR1 and CDR2 from the germline V gene are LGHNA and YNFKEQ. This CDR3 spans 16 amino acids. V trimming: 4 bases; J trimming: 1 base; junction bases outside the gene matches: 6. In nucleotides, the CDR3 is TGTGCCAGCAGCCCCTCGACTAGCGGGACTTCCTACGAGCAGTACTTC. This gives the protein CASSPSTSGTSYEQYF.

V is TRBV5-1 and J is TRBJ1-1, with TRBD1 matching 9 bases. After removal of 2 bases from V and 1 base from J, the junction contained 6 bases not matched to a gene. Germline V lookup: CDR1 SGHRS, CDR2 YFSETQ. This CDR3 comprises 16 residues. CDR3 coding DNA: TGCGCCAGCAGCTTTGGACAGGGGCTATCGAACACTGAAGCTTTCTTT. Translated: CASSFGQGLSNTEAFF.

V and J are TRBV10-3 and TRBJ2-2, with 7 bases identical to TRBD2. Trimming removed 11 bases from V and 5 bases from J; junction bases left unmatched: 8. Looked up from germline, CDR1 is ENHRY and CDR2 is SYGVKD. The CDR3 has 13 amino acids. The DNA for the CDR3 is TGTGCCCTTTTCTCCGGGGGGACCGGGGAGCTGTTTTTT. Its protein product is CALFSGGTGELFF.

Comment on this clone: The junction departs from germline at one end; a sequencing error may be responsible. The CDR3 spells CSSSIYGTEQFF. Here the CDR3 DNA reads TGTTCCAGCAGCATTTACGGGACAGAGCAGTTCTTC. J is TRBJ2-1 and V is TRBV7-9; a possible D gene is TRBD1 (6 bases). CDR1 is SEHNR, CDR2 FQNEAQ, per germline (reference sequence). This CDR3 is built from 12 residues.